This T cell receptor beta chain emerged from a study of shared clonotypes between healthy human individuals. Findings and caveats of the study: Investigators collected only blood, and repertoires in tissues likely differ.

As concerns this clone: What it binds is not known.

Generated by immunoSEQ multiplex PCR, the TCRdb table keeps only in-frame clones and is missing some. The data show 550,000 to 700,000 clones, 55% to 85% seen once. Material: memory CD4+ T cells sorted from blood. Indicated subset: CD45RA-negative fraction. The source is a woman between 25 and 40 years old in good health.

CDR3 sequence: CASSLGQVYNEQFF. In DNA, the CDR3 is TGCGCCAGCAGCTTGGGACAGGTATACAATGAGCAGTTCTTC. The chain carries TRBV5-1 and TRBJ2-1; D may be TRBD1 (6 bases). This CDR3 has 14 residues. Germline CDR1 is SGHRS and CDR2 is YFSETQ. V was shortened by 0 bases and J by 4 bases, with 8 bases between the two germline ends.